This paragraph covers one T cell receptor beta chain sequence. The sample is drawn from a study of shared clonotypes between healthy human individuals. Some clones are missing from TCRdb's copy, which holds only in-frame ones; the method was immunoSEQ multiplex PCR. The table shows about 650,000 clones, with 95% to 96% occurring only once. Naive CD8 cells, CD45RO-negative and positively selected for CCR7, excluded terminally differentiated effector memory CD45RA+ cells. The source is a woman aged 30 to 39 in good health. Sequences were obtained from naive CD8+ T cells sorted from blood.

The DNA for the CDR3 is TGCGCCAGCAGCCAAGTGGGCAGGGGGATATTTACTGAAGCTTTCTTT. The encoded protein is CASSQVGRGIFTEAFF. The rearrangement links TRBV4-1 to TRBJ1-1, with 7 bases that match TRBD1. The CDR3 has 16 amino acids. Germline CDR1 reads MGHRA; CDR2 reads YSYEKL. V shed 1 base and J 5 bases; nucleotides not matched to a gene: 10.